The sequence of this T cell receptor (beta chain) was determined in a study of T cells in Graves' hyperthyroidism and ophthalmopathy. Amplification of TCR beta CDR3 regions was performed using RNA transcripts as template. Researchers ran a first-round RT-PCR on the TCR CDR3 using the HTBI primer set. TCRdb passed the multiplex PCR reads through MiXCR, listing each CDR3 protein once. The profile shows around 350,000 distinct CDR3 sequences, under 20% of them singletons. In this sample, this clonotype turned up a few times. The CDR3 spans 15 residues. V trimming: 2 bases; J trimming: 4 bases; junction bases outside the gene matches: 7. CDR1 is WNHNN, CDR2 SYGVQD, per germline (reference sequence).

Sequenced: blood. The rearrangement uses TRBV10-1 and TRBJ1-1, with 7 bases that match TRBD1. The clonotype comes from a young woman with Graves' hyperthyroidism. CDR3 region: CASSERGTAITEAFF. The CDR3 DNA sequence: TGCGCCAGCAGTGAGCGGGGGACAGCGATCACTGAAGCTTTCTTT.